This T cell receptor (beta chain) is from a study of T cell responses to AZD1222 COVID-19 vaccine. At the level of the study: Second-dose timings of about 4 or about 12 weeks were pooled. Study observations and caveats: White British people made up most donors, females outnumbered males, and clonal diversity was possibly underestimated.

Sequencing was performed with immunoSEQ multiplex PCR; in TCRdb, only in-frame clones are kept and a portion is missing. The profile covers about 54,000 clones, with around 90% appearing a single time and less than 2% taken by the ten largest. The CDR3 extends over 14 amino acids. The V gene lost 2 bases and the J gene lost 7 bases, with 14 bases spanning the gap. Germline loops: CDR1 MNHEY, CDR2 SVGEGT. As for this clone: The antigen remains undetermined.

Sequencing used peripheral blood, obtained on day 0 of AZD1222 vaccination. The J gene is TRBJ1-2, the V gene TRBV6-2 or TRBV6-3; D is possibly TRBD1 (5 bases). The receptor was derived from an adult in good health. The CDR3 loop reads CASSYRSRASGYTF. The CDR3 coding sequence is TGTGCCAGCAGTTACCGAAGCAGGGCCTCTGGCTACACCTTC.